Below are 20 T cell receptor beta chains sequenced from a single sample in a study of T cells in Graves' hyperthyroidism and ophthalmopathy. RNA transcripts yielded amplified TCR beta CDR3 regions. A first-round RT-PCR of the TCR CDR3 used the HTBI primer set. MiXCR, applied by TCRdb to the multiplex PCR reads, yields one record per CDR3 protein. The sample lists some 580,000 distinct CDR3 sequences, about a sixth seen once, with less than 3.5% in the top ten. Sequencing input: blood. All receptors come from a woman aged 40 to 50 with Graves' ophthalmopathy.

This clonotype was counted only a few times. The CDR3 DNA is TGCGCCAGCAGCAAAGCGGGATTCGGTCCCAATGAGCAGTTCTTC. It encodes CASSKAGFGPNEQFF. The chain recombines TRBV5-1 with TRBJ2-1, with 7 bases lining up with TRBD2. V shed 4 bases, J shed 6 bases, and the junction held 10 bases outside the gene matches. The CDR3 contains 15 residues. Per germline, CDR1 SGHRS and CDR2 YFSETQ.

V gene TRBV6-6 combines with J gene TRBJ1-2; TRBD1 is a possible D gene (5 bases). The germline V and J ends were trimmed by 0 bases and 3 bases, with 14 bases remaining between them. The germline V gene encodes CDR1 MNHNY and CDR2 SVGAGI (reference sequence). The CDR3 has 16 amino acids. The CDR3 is CASSYSATGGYYGYTF. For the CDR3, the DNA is TGTGCCAGCAGTTACTCCGCGACGGGGGGATACTATGGCTACACCTTC.

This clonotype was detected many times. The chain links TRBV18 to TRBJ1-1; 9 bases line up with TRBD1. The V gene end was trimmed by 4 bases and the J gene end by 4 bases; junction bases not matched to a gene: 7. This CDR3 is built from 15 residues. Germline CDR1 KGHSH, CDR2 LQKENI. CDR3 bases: TGTGCCAGCTCACGGGGACAGGGAAGAGTCACTGAAGCTTTCTTT. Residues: CASSRGQGRVTEAFF.

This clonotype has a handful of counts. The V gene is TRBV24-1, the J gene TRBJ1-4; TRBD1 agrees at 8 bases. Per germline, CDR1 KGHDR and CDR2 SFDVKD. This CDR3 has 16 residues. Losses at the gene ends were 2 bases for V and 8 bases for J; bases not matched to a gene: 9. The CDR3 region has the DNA TGTGCCACCAGTGATTCTGTACAGGGGGTAAAGGAAAAACTGTTTTTT. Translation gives CATSDSVQGVKEKLFF.

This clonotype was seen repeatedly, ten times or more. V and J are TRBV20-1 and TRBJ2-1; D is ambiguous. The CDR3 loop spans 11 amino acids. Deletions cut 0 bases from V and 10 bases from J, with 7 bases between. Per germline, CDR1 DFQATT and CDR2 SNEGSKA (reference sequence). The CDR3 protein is CSARDVREQFF. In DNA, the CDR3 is TGCAGTGCTAGAGATGTTAGGGAGCAGTTCTTC.

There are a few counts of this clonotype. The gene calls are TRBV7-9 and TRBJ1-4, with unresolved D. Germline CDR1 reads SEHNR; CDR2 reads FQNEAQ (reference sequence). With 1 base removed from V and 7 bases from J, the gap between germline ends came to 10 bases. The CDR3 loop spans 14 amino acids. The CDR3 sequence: CASSLEGRSEKLFF. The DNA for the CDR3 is TGTGCCAGCAGCTTAGAAGGGAGAAGTGAAAAACTGTTTTTT.

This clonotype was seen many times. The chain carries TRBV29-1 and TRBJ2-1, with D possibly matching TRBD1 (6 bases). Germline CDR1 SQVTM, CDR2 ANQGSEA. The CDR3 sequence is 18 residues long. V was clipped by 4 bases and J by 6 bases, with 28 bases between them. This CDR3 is CSVVWYARLSTGSNEQFF. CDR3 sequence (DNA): TGCAGCGTTGTTTGGTACGCGAGGTTATCGACAGGATCCAATGAGCAGTTCTTC.

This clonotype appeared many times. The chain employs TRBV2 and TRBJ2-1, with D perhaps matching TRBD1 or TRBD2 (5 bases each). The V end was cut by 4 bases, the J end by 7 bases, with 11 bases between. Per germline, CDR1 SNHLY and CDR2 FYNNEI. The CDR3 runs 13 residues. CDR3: CASSVQEVNEQFF. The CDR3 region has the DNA TGTGCCAGCAGTGTACAGGAGGTAAATGAGCAGTTCTTC.

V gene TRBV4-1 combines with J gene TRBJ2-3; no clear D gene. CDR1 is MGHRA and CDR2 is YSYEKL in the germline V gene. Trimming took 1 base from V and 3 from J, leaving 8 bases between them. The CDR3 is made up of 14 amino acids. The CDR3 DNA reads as TGCGCCAGCAGCCAAGTTCTGCGAACAGATACGCAGTATTTT. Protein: CASSQVLRTDTQYF.

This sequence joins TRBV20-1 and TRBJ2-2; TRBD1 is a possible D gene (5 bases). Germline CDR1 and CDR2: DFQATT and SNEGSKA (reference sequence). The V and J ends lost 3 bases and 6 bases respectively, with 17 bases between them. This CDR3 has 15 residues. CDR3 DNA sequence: TGCAGTGCTAGCACAGGAGTTGGATTGGCCGGGGAGCTGTTTTTT. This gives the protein CSASTGVGLAGELFF.

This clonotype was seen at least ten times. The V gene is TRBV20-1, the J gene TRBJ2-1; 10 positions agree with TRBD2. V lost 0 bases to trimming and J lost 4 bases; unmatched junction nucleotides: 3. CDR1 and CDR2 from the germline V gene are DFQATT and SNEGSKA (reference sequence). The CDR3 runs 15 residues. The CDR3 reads CSAREGSGRYNEQFF. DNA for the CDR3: TGCAGTGCTAGAGAGGGTAGCGGGAGGTACAATGAGCAGTTCTTC.

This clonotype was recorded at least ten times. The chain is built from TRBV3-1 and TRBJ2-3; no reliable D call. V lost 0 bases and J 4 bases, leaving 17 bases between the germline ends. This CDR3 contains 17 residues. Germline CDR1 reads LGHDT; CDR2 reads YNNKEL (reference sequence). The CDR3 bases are TGTGCCAGCAGCCAAGATCTGGGTAACCTCCTACCAGATACGCAGTATTTT. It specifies CASSQDLGNLLPDTQYF.

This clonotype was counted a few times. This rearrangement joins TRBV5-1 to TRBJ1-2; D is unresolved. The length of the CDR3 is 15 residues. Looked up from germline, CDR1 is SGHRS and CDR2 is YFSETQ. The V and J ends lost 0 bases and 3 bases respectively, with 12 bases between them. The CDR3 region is CASSLEGGAHYGYTF. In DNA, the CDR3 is TGCGCCAGCAGCTTGGAAGGTGGAGCCCACTATGGCTACACCTTC.

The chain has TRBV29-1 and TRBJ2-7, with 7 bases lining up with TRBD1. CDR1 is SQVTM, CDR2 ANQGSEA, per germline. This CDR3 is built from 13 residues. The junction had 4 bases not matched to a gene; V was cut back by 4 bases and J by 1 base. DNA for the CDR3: TGCAGCGTTGGGCCGGGACAGTCCTACGAGCAGTACTTC. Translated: CSVGPGQSYEQYF.

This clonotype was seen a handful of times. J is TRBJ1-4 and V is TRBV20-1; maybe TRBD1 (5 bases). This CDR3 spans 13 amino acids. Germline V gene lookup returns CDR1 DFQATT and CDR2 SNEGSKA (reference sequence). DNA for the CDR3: TGCACCCCAGGGCGGTTGACTAATGAAAAACTGTTTTTT. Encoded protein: CTPGRLTNEKLFF.

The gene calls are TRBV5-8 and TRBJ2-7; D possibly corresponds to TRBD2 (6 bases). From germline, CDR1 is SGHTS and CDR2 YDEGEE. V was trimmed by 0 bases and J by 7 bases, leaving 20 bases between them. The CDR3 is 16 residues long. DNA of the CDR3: TGTGCCAGCAGCTTGGGGGCCGGGACTCCCCCAGGTGAGCAGTACTTC. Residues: CASSLGAGTPPGEQYF.

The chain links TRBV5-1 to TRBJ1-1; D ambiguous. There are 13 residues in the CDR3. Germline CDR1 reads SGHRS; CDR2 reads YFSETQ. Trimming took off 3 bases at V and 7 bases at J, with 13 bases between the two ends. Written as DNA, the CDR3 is TGCGCCAGCAGCTCCAACCCGACGGGTGAAGCTTTCTTT. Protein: CASSSNPTGEAFF.

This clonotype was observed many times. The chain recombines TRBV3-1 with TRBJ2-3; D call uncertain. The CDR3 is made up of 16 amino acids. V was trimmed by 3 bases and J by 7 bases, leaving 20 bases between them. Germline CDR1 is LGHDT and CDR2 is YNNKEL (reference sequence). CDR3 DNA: TGTGCCAGCAGCCACCCCGACAACCCCCCACTCCATACGCAGTATTTT. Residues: CASSHPDNPPLHTQYF.

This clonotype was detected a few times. The CDR3 DNA is TGTGCCAGCAGTTTAATGGTGGCCAAAAACATTCAGTACTTC. Translated, it gives CASSLMVAKNIQYF. V usage is TRBV12-3 or TRBV12-4 and J usage is TRBJ2-4; D is ambiguous. Trimming took off 2 bases at V and 1 base at J, with 6 bases between the two ends. There are 14 residues in the CDR3.

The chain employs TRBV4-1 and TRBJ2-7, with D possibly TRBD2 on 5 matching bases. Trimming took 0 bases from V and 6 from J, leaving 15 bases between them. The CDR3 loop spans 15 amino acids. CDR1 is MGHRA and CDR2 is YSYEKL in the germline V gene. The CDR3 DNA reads TGCGCCAGCAGCCAAGATAAGCAAAGCGGCCGCGAGCAGTACTTC. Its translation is CASSQDKQSGREQYF.